This T cell receptor (beta chain) comes out of a study of identical twins. MiXCR, run by TCRdb on the 5' RACE reads, gives a single entry per CDR3 protein. The sample lists hundreds of thousands of distinct CDR3 sequences, about 14% occurring once. The V and J ends lost 2 bases and 6 bases, in that order; junction bases with no gene match: 5. This CDR3 region has 15 residues. From germline, CDR1 is DFQATT and CDR2 SNEGSKA (reference sequence). This clonotype was seen many times. Sequenced input: memory (CD45RO+) T cells sorted from blood. The chain has TRBV20-1 and TRBJ2-1, with TRBD2 matching 12 bases. This clonotype was obtained from a woman aged 18-29 years in good health. The DNA of the CDR3 is TGCAGTGCTAGATCCGGGACTAGCGGGTTCAATGAGCAGTTCTTC. As protein: CSARSGTSGFNEQFF.